This T cell receptor (beta chain) was identified in a study of post-analysis software for immune sequencing data. General study findings and limits: A significant reduction in normalized Chao1 diversity was observed in multiple sclerosis patients versus controls.

CDR3 size: 14 residues. V shed 7 bases and J 7 bases; nucleotides not matched to a gene: 11. In the case of this clonotype: Antigen: not known.

Sequencing libraries made from TCR beta cDNA carried unique molecular identifiers. TCRdb re-analysed the PCR reads in MiXCR, keeping a single row per CDR3 protein. The data show around 160,000 distinct CDR3 sequences, around 36% seen once. The material was blood, obtained after autologous hematopoietic stem cell transplantation. The clonotype comes from a girl aged 10-17 years with multiple sclerosis. The V gene is TRBV12-3 or TRBV12-4, the J gene TRBJ1-2; 8 nucleotides agree with TRBD1. CDR3: CASTGQGFVSGYTF. The CDR3 DNA sequence: TGTGCCAGCACCGGACAGGGTTTTGTATCTGGCTACACCTTC.